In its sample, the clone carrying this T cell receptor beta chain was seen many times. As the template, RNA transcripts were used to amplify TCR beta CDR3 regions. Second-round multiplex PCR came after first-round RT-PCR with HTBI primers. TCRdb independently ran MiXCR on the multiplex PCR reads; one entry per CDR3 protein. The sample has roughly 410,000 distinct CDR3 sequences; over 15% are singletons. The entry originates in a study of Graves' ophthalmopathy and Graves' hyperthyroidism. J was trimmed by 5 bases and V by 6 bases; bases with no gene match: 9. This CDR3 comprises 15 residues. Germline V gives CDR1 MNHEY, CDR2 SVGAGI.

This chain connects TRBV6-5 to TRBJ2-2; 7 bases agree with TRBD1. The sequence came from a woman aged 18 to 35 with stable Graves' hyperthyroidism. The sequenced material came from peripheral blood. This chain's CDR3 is CASSTGTVETGELFF. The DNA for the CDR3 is TGTGCCAGCAGCACCGGGACAGTCGAAACCGGGGAGCTGTTTTTT.